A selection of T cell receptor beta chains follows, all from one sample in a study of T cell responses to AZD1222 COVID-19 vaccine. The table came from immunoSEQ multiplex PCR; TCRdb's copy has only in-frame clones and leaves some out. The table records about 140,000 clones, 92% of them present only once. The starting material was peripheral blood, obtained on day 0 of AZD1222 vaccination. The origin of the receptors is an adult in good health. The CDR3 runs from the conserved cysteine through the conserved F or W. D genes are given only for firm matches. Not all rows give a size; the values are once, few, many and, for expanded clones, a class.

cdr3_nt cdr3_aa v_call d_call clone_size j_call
TGTGCCAGCAGTTCCCTGGACAGGAACTATGGCTACACCTTC CASSSLDRNYGYTF TRBV6-5 TRBD1 once TRBJ1-2
TGTGCCAGCAGTTTTCGCGGACAGCGGTTTGAAAAACTGTTTTTT CASSFRGQRFEKLFF TRBV28 - once TRBJ1-4
TGCGCCAGCAGTCAACCGAGGGACAGGGGGCAGAGCACAGATACGCAGTATTTT CASSQPRDRGQSTDTQYF TRBV23-1 TRBD1 - TRBJ2-3
TGTGCCAGCAGCTACTACTCCCACTATGGCTACACCTTC CASSYYSHYGYTF TRBV5-4 - once TRBJ1-2
TGTGCCAGCAGTTTAGGCAGGGACACTGAAGCTTTCTTT CASSLGRDTEAFF TRBV27 - - TRBJ1-1
TGTGCCAGCAGCGTAGCAACAGGGGGCGCCCCCTACGAGCAGTACTTC CASSVATGGAPYEQYF TRBV9 TRBD1 once TRBJ2-7
TGTGCCTGGAGTGTACAAATTGGGAGCTATGGCTACACCTTC CAWSVQIGSYGYTF TRBV30 - - TRBJ1-2
TGTGCCAGCAGCCCGGTCGGCGATGAGCAGTTCTTC CASSPVGDEQFF TRBV11-1 - - TRBJ2-1
TGTGCCAGCAGCCCCGGGACAGGCTACACAGATACGCAGTATTTT CASSPGTGYTDTQYF TRBV3-1/TRBV3-2 TRBD1 - TRBJ2-3
TGTGCCAGCAGCTTGGAAGGGACCGGGGCCAACGTCCTGACTTTC CASSLEGTGANVLTF TRBV5-4 - few TRBJ2-6
TGTGCCAGCAGCTTATTCGCCAGTGAAAAGCCCCAGCATTTT CASSLFASEKPQHF TRBV7-2 - - TRBJ1-5
TGTGCCAGCAGTTTATCAGGGGGGAACTATGGCTACACCTTC CASSLSGGNYGYTF TRBV28 TRBD1 - TRBJ1-2
TGTGCCAGCAGCCAAGCTATAGGGGCCCAAGAGACCCAGTACTTC CASSQAIGAQETQYF TRBV3-1/TRBV3-2 - - TRBJ2-5
TGTGCCAGCAGTCTTCAGGGCGCAGCTTTCTTT CASSLQGAAFF TRBV7-2 - - TRBJ1-1
TGCGCCAGCAGCCCTGCTCAGGCAGCCCTGACCGGGGAGCTGTTTTTT CASSPAQAALTGELFF TRBV4-1 - - TRBJ2-2
TGTGCCAGTAGTATTCTCATGGGACAGAGTAACTATGGCTACACCTTC CASSILMGQSNYGYTF TRBV19 TRBD1 - TRBJ1-2
TGTGCCAGCAGTTTAGGGGACAGGTTTCGCGGCTACACCTTC CASSLGDRFRGYTF TRBV28 TRBD1 few TRBJ1-2